This T cell receptor beta chain was recovered during a study of T-cell reconstitution after alpha-beta-depleted transplantation in children. Whole-study findings and limits: It was reported that alpha-beta T cells came from several hundred expanded graft clones (about two months after transplant). Newly made T cells mostly supplied T-cell counts and diversity one year after transplant. For some patients, TCRbeta diversity was high at day 60 because of recipient T cells and thymic progenitors that survived.

This CDR3 has 13 residues. This clonotype was observed a handful of times. Its specificity is not known. At one of its ends the junction is not consistent with the germline gene, which may arise from a read error. Preparation of the TCRbeta library involved a method that used unique molecular identifiers. TCRdb reanalysed the PCR reads using MiXCR and keeps one entry per CDR3 protein. The data hold approximately 170,000 distinct CDR3 sequences, with over 8.5% observed a single time. This TCR was sampled from a boy under 10 years old with acute myeloid leukemia, due to receive a stem cell transplant. This sample comprised PBMCs, obtained before TCRalphabeta/CD19-depleted stem cell transplant. V and J are TRBV12-3 or TRBV12-4 and TRBJ1-5; D is unclear. DNA for the CDR3: TGTGCCAACAGTTTGGCGGGTTGGGAGCCCCAGCATTTT. It yields the protein CANSLAGWEPQHF.